A single T cell receptor (beta chain) is shown here with its context. It lacks a known antigen. Per-base qualities were not stored, and no clone one base away is much larger. The data originate from a study of blood T cell repertoires in COVID-19 (TCRdb year 2020). Background for the entire study: Collaborator samples came from the United States, Italy and Spain and covered acute and convalescent phases of COVID-19. A freely available public database, intended as a resource for researchers studying the immune response to SARS-CoV-2, is where the repertoires were released. Deeply sampled blood TCRbeta repertoires from subjects exposed to, actively infected with, or recovered from COVID-19 were included in the dataset. Nearly every sample came with metadata listing a de-identified subject ID, COVID-19 status, age in years and sex. The prospective study material was composed of cDNA or gDNA derived from T cells, B-cell-depleted T cells, or PBMCs. HLA class I and class II types, where available, came from metadata supplied by the sample provider rather than from assay-based typing. The samples were drawn from two sources: the first 160 participants of the ongoing ImmuneRACE study, and approximately 1,300 subjects contributed by 6 global collaborators.

The germline V gene yields MGHRA for CDR1 and YSYEKL for CDR2. Counted from cysteine to phenylalanine, this CDR3 has 14 amino acids. Left in the record is the CDR3 DNA by itself, 42 bases read in frame from the first base. Trimming leaves V shorter by 11 bases and J shorter by 0 bases, with the junction holding 5 bases beyond the gene matches. The paper's findings and limits, for the study overall: The quantity of clinical and demographic metadata differed by source and by participant and was supplied without curation.

Participants in the prospective study were enrolled through a virtual design, were aged roughly 18 to 90 years, and lived in under 25 United States geographic areas. In the prospective study, participants were assigned to cohorts based on the clinical history participants reported in a screening survey and a study questionnaire. ImmuneRACE Cohort 3 recovered participants were defined by two consecutive negative NP/OP PCR tests, healthcare professional clearance, or symptom resolution. In the prospective study, mobile phlebotomists collected whole blood, serum and a nasopharyngeal or oropharyngeal swab from each participant. Over a roughly 2-month period, participants in the prospective study had the option of providing additional blood draws and questionnaires. Blood samples from the prospective study were shipped frozen or at room temperature prior to DNA extraction. The immunoSEQ Assay, a bias-controlled multiplex PCR, was used to amplify TCRbeta CDR3 regions from genomic DNA. In the source study's methods: Nucleated cell counts per sample were estimated from amplification of reference gene primers within the assay. To quantify the absolute abundance of each unique TCRbeta CDR3 rearrangement, sequence reads were collapsed and filtered. Productive Simpson clonality was computed per sample as the square root of Simpson's diversity index over productive rearrangements. This immuneACCESS table, as held by TCRdb, lists in-frame sequences with V and J called but not all clones. Of the missing ones, under half trace to an unresolved V gene in checked studies; the others have no known cause. That table is the source of V, J and clone size, and D and trimming were worked out from the DNA. The sample table lists some 390,000 clones, roughly nine tenths of them with a count of one. 1% to 1.3% of the sample is in the top ten clones.

This TCR came from a man younger than 45 who had recovered from COVID-19. Source material: PBMCs or T cells enriched from blood (not recorded which). The rearrangement joined TRBV4-1 to TRBJ2-1; TRBD2 lines up with 9 middle nucleotides. CDR3 sequence: CAEHSGSSYNEQFF. The DNA reads TGCGCCGAACATAGCGGGAGCTCCTACAATGAGCAGTTCTTC.